The rows below give T cell receptor beta chains drawn from one sample of a study of PD-1 blockade in classical Hodgkin lymphoma. Assay used: immunoSEQ multiplex PCR; TCRdb lists only in-frame clones, some missing. Of approximately 13,000 clones listed, 70% to 85% are singletons. Sequenced here: peripheral blood mononuclear cells (PBMCs), sampled at baseline. The receptors here all came from a human donor with classical Hodgkin lymphoma. Each CDR3 is given with its conserved first and last residue. A D gene is named only where the DNA matches it firmly. For some rows the clone size is stated as once, few or many, or as a class when expanded; others skip it.

clone_size d_call j_call v_call cdr3_nt cdr3_aa
. . TRBJ1-3 TRBV2 TGTGCCAGCAGCTACTCTGGAAACACCATATATTTT CASSYSGNTIYF
. TRBD1 TRBJ2-1 TRBV6-5 TGTGCCAGCAGTTCCTCCCTGGGACAGGGTGGGTATGAGCAGTTCTTC CASSSSLGQGGYEQFF
. . TRBJ1-4 TRBV7-2 TGTGCCAGCAGCTTAAGGCCTTATGAAAAACTGTTTTTT CASSLRPYEKLFF
. . TRBJ1-4 TRBV4-2 TGTGCCAGCAGCCAAGAAGTTACAGGTATTAATGAAAAACTGTTTTTT CASSQEVTGINEKLFF
. . TRBJ1-1 TRBV5-1 TGCGCCAGCAGCTGGACAGTTAACACTGAAGCTTTCTTT CASSWTVNTEAFF
. . TRBJ1-2 TRBV28 . CASSSSDSVVWNGYTF
. . TRBJ2-1 TRBV5-1 TGCGCCAGCAGCGCGGATGGGGGGCGGCAGTTCTTC CASSADGGRQFF
. . TRBJ1-3 TRBV11-2 TGTGCCAGCACCCGCCGGGGGGCAGGAAACACCATATATTTT CASTRRGAGNTIYF
. . TRBJ2-7 TRBV6-5 TGTGCCAGCAGTTACCTTGAGGCCTCCTACGAGCAGTACTTC CASSYLEASYEQYF
. TRBD1 TRBJ2-3 TRBV6-4 TGTGCCAGCAGTTTGGGGACAGGGAATCTCGAAACGCAGTATTTT CASSLGTGNLETQYF
. TRBD2 TRBJ2-3 TRBV7-2 TGTGCCAGCAGTTTTCAGACTAGCGGCACAGATACGCAGTATTTT CASSFQTSGTDTQYF
once TRBD1 TRBJ2-1 TRBV6-1 TGTGCCAGCCGATTTTGGGGACAGGGGGACAATGAGCAGTTCTTC CASRFWGQGDNEQFF
. . TRBJ2-7 TRBV6-1 TGTGCCAGCAGTCAGGCGGATTTCTACGAGCAGTACTTC CASSQADFYEQYF
. TRBD2 TRBJ2-7 TRBV19 TGTGCCAGTAAGGATAGCGGGGGGGATAATTCCTACGAGCAGTACTTC CASKDSGGDNSYEQYF
. TRBD1 TRBJ1-2 TRBV9 TGTGCCAGCAGCGGCAGGCAGGGGGCAGGCTATGGCTACACCTTC CASSGRQGAGYGYTF
. . TRBJ2-1 TRBV11-2 TGTGCCAGCAGCCCAATACAGGGCAATGAGCAGTTCTTC CASSPIQGNEQFF
. TRBD1 TRBJ2-3 TRBV30 TGTGCCTGGGGAACAGGGGGCCCTCCAGATACGCAGTATTTT CAWGTGGPPDTQYF
. . TRBJ2-1 TRBV2 TGTGCCAGCAGTGAAGTCAGGGGGGGGCCGAATGAGCAGTTCTTC CASSEVRGGPNEQFF
. . TRBJ1-2 TRBV6-6 TGTGCCAGCAGTTCATCAGACATTCGGCTCTATGGCTACACCTTC CASSSSDIRLYGYTF
. . TRBJ1-2 TRBV7-8 TGTGCCAGCAGCCCTAGGACGGCAACTAACTATGGCTACACCTTC CASSPRTATNYGYTF
. . TRBJ1-5 TRBV9 TGTGCCAGCAGCGCAGCAGGTTTGGGCAATCAGCCCCAGCATTTT CASSAAGLGNQPQHF
. TRBD1 TRBJ1-2 TRBV10-1 TGCGCCAGCAGTGAACCTGTCCAGGGGACAGGGGTTGGCTACACCTTC CASSEPVQGTGVGYTF